The 27 T cell receptor beta chains given below trace back to one sample, sequenced in a study of cytomegalovirus exposure and HLA in healthy donors. The PCR employed 60 Vbeta primers together with 13 Jbeta primers. Here immunoSEQ multiplex PCR was the method, and the copy in TCRdb shows in-frame clones only, minus some. The sample carries approximately 150,000 clones, approximately 80% recorded once. Material: PBMCs. These receptors originate from a woman in her 40s in good health and CMV-seropositive.

This chain connects TRBV6-6 to TRBJ1-3, with a weak D call TRBD1 (6 bases). The CDR3 has 12 residues. V shed 2 bases and J shed 11 bases, with 10 bases lying between them. CDR1 and CDR2 (germline): MNHNY, SVGAGI (reference sequence). The CDR3 nucleotides read TGTGCCAGCAGTTACACACAGGGACCCATATATTTT. Protein product: CASSYTQGPIYF.

The chain is built from TRBV18 and TRBJ2-1; TRBD1 agrees at 8 bases. V trimming: 6 bases; J trimming: 5 bases; junction bases outside the gene matches: 6. The germline gives CDR1 KGHSH, CDR2 LQKENI. This CDR3 contains 14 residues. CDR3 bases: TGTGCCAGCTCCCCAGGGGGCGGTCACAATGAGCAGTTCTTC. Its protein product is CASSPGGGHNEQFF.

This chain links TRBV18 with TRBJ2-1, with D tentatively TRBD1 (6 bases). V shed 3 bases and J shed 3 bases, with 12 bases lying between them. The CDR3 has 15 residues. CDR1 is KGHSH, CDR2 LQKENI, per germline. CDR3 amino acids: CASSPRTEFYNEQFF. For the CDR3, the DNA is TGTGCCAGCTCACCCCGGACAGAGTTCTACAATGAGCAGTTCTTC.

This rearrangement joins TRBV28 to TRBJ1-1, with a weak D call TRBD1 (5 bases). Trimming removed 5 bases from V and 11 bases from J, with 15 bases in between. The CDR3 consists of 12 residues. Germline V gene sequence: CDR1 MDHEN, CDR2 SYDVKM. This chain's CDR3 is CASSVNRYPAFF. The CDR3, as DNA: TGTGCCAGCAGTGTAAACAGGTACCCGGCTTTCTTT.

This sequence joins TRBV29-1 and TRBJ2-2, with 7 bases identical to TRBD1. CDR3 size: 12 residues. Germline CDR1 is SQVTM and CDR2 is ANQGSEA. The CDR3 here is CALGQGDGELFF. The CDR3 DNA sequence: TGCGCACTAGGGCAGGGGGACGGGGAGCTGTTTTTT.

The V call is TRBV15, the J call TRBJ2-2; tentative D call: TRBD1 (5 bases). This CDR3 has 15 amino acids. Trimming pared 7 bases from V and 0 bases from J, leaving 12 bases between. The germline V gene encodes CDR1 LNHNV and CDR2 YYDKDF (reference sequence). CDR3 region: CATTFRGSNTGELFF. CDR3 bases: TGTGCCACCACATTTAGGGGCTCGAACACCGGGGAGCTGTTTTTT.

This clone was detected a few times. This chain links TRBV28 with TRBJ1-5, with 9 bases aligning to TRBD1. CDR1 is MDHEN and CDR2 is SYDVKM in the germline V gene. J was trimmed by 4 bases and V by 3 bases; bases with no gene match: 4. The CDR3 is 15 residues long. CDR3 region: CASSFGDRVNQPQHF. CDR3 sequence (DNA): TGTGCCAGCAGTTTTGGGGACAGGGTTAATCAGCCCCAGCATTTT.

The sample holds one count of this clone. This chain joins TRBV6-1 and TRBJ1-6, with 7 bases aligning to TRBD1. Germline loops: CDR1 MNHNS, CDR2 SASEGT. The junction had 7 bases not matched to a gene; V was cut back by 8 bases and J by 9 bases. The CDR3 spans 13 residues. CDR3 DNA sequence: TGTGCCAGCCTGGGACAGAAGAGTTCACCCCTCCACTTT. Amino acid sequence: CASLGQKSSPLHF.

This chain links TRBV28 with TRBJ1-2, with D perhaps TRBD1 (5 bases). The CDR3 has 15 amino acids. V was clipped by 7 bases and J by 1 base, with 16 bases between them. CDR1 and CDR2 (germline): MDHEN, SYDVKM. The CDR3 here is CASTTPPGLNYGYTF. Here the CDR3 DNA reads TGTGCCAGCACCACACCCCCAGGGCTTAACTATGGCTACACCTTC.

Details on this clone: At one end, the junction sequence differs from germline, possibly due to a read error. The chain employs TRBV2 and TRBJ1-2; a weak D match, TRBD1 (5 bases). CDR3 length: 15 residues. Germline V CDR1 and CDR2: SNHLY, FYNNEI. CDR3 region: CAGRVDRSGGYGYTF. CDR3 DNA: TGTGCCGGCAGGGTCGACCGCTCCGGCGGCTATGGCTACACCTTC.

This clone occurred a few times. The V and J genes are TRBV30 and TRBJ2-7; a weak D match, TRBD1 (5 bases). CDR1 is GTSNPN and CDR2 is SVGIG in the germline V gene (reference sequence). V dropped 0 bases and J dropped 2 bases, with 8 bases sitting between them. The CDR3 is 13 amino acids. CDR3 nucleotide sequence: TGTGCCTGGAGTGTACGGACAACCTACGAGCAGTACTTC. It encodes CAWSVRTTYEQYF.

This clone was seen only a few times. The chain has TRBV4-3 and TRBJ2-3; TRBD2 is a possible D gene (7 bases). Germline V gene sequence: CDR1 LGHNA, CDR2 YSLEER. The length of the CDR3 is 15 residues. V lost 3 bases and J 0 bases, leaving 10 bases between the germline ends. This CDR3 is CASSQRGGSTDTQYF. The CDR3 nucleotides read TGCGCCAGCAGCCAGCGCGGGGGCAGCACAGATACGCAGTATTTT.

V is TRBV7-3 and J is TRBJ2-3; perhaps TRBD2 as D (6 bases). The CDR3 extends over 17 amino acids. Germline CDR1 SGHTA, CDR2 FQGTGA. The ends were cut back, 2 bases at V and 0 bases at J, with 15 bases in the middle. The DNA for the CDR3 is TGTGCCAGCAGCTTAGGAGTGCGGGGCCAGAGCACAGATACGCAGTATTTT. This translates into CASSLGVRGQSTDTQYF.

This chain connects TRBV7-9 to TRBJ2-7; D gene uncertain. The CDR3 is made up of 15 amino acids. Germline V gene data show CDR1 as SEHNR and CDR2 as FQNEAQ (reference sequence). The V gene lost 2 bases and the J gene lost 3 bases, with 14 bases spanning the gap. DNA for the CDR3: TGTGCCAGCAGCTTATCTCCAGGCCCCGACTACGAGCAGTACTTC. Translated: CASSLSPGPDYEQYF.

The J gene is TRBJ2-7, the V gene TRBV29-1, with 8 bases that match TRBD1. The germline gives CDR1 SQVTM, CDR2 ANQGSEA. V lost 3 bases and J lost 2; bases outside the gene matches: 6. The CDR3 contains 14 residues. The CDR3 sequence is CSVDSGTGPYEQYF. The CDR3, as DNA: TGCAGCGTTGACTCCGGGACAGGCCCCTACGAGCAGTACTTC.

This chain connects TRBV7-3 to TRBJ2-1; 10 nucleotides align to TRBD2. The V and J ends lost 5 bases and 4 bases, in that order; junction bases with no gene match: 5. This CDR3 spans 15 amino acids. CDR1 is SGHTA and CDR2 is FQGTGA in the germline V gene. In DNA form, the CDR3 reads TGTGCCAGCAGCCCCGGACTAGCGGTTTACAATGAGCAGTTCTTC. Translating gives CASSPGLAVYNEQFF.

This sequence joins TRBV28 and TRBJ2-1; 8 positions match TRBD1. The CDR3 is made up of 15 amino acids. V shed 7 bases, J shed 3 bases, and the junction held 8 bases outside the gene matches. The germline CDR1 and CDR2 sequences are MDHEN and SYDVKM. The CDR3: CASTHRDRLYNEQFF. DNA of the CDR3: TGTGCCAGCACCCACCGGGACAGGCTCTACAATGAGCAGTTCTTC.

In DNA form, the CDR3 reads TGTGCCATCAGTCGGGACTTCACAGATACGCAGTATTTT. Translated, it gives CAISRDFTDTQYF. The chain couples TRBV10-3 to TRBJ2-3; a possible D gene is TRBD2 (6 bases). The ends were cut back, 5 bases at V and 2 bases at J, with 8 bases in the middle. The CDR3 is made up of 13 amino acids. CDR1 ENHRY and CDR2 SYGVKD come from the germline V gene.

J is TRBJ2-7 and V is TRBV6-5, with 7 positions matching TRBD1. CDR3 length: 14 residues. Germline CDR1 MNHEY, CDR2 SVGAGI. The V segment lost 2 bases and the J segment 2 bases; nucleotides outside the gene matches: 3. The CDR3 reads CASSYDRDPYEQYF. The CDR3 bases are TGTGCCAGCAGTTACGACAGGGACCCCTACGAGCAGTACTTC.

Here the CDR3 reads CASSTPLGLAGTTDTQYF. The CDR3 DNA reads as TGTGCCAGCAGCACTCCATTGGGACTAGCGGGAACCACAGATACGCAGTATTTT. The J gene is TRBJ2-3, the V gene TRBV11-1; 13 bases match TRBD2. The germline V gene encodes CDR1 SGHAT and CDR2 FQDESV (reference sequence). V gave up 5 bases and J gave up 2 bases; unmatched junction bases: 10. CDR3 length: 18 amino acids.

The chain uses TRBV27 and TRBJ2-5; D is possibly TRBD1 (7 bases). CDR3 length: 16 amino acids. Germline V gene sequence: CDR1 MNHEY, CDR2 SMNVEV (reference sequence). With 5 bases removed from V and 3 bases from J, the gap between germline ends came to 19 bases. CDR3 nucleotide sequence: TGTGCCAGCAGTCCAGGGGGGCAGGGACACGAAGAGACCCAGTACTTC. The encoded protein is CASSPGGQGHEETQYF.

This clone was counted a few times. The chain joins TRBV28 to TRBJ1-1; 8 bases align to TRBD1. CDR3 length equals 15 residues. Germline lookup yields CDR1 MDHEN and CDR2 SYDVKM. Trimming cost V 1 base and J 1 base; bases outside gene matches: 2. Here the CDR3 reads CASSLLGTGNTEAFF. Written as DNA, the CDR3 is TGTGCCAGCAGTTTATTGGGGACAGGGAACACTGAAGCTTTCTTT. Full variable domain (missing parts from reference TRBV28 and TRBJ1-1): DVKVTQSSRYLVKRTGEKVFLECVQDMDHENMFWYRQDPGLGLRLIYFSYDVKMKEKGDIPEGYSVSREKKERFSLILESASTNQTSMYLCASSLLGTGNTEAFFGQGTRLTVV.

This chain uses TRBV7-9 with TRBJ2-7, with 11 bases matching TRBD2. Per the germline V gene, CDR1 is SEHNR and CDR2 is FQNEAQ (reference sequence). The CDR3 has 15 amino acids. V trimming: 2 bases; J trimming: 5 bases; junction bases outside the gene matches: 5. CDR3 region: CASSLLAGGPDEQYF. CDR3 bases: TGTGCCAGCAGCTTACTAGCGGGAGGCCCCGACGAGCAGTACTTC.

This chain joins TRBV10-2 and TRBJ2-7; D may be TRBD1 (5 bases). Germline V gene data show CDR1 as WSHSY and CDR2 as SAAADI. CDR3 length equals 14 residues. Trimming took 3 bases from V and 4 from J, leaving 13 bases between them. CDR3 DNA: TGCGCCAGCAGTGACAGGGTTTTGCGGTACGAGCAGTACTTC. Its translation: CASSDRVLRYEQYF.

This chain joins TRBV9 and TRBJ2-1; 8 bases are shared with TRBD1. The V segment lost 3 bases and the J segment 7 bases; nucleotides outside the gene matches: 9. CDR3 length: 15 residues. CDR1 and CDR2 (germline): SGDLS, YYNGEE. CDR3 nucleotides: TGTGCCAGCAGCGGAGGACAGGGAGTAAGGAATGAGCAGTTCTTC. Translating gives CASSGGQGVRNEQFF.

The sample holds a few counts of this clone. The rearrangement links TRBV7-2 to TRBJ2-1; a weak D match, TRBD1 (5 bases). CDR3 length: 18 residues. Germline CDR1 and CDR2: SGHTA and FQGNSA. Trimming left V 6 bases short and J 7 bases short, with 28 bases between. CDR3 sequence: CASRGLGGRVGTVNEQFF. The DNA of the CDR3 is TGTGCCAGCAGGGGGCTGGGTGGTCGGGTCGGTACTGTAAATGAGCAGTTCTTC.

This chain links TRBV2 with TRBJ1-2; D uncertain. This CDR3 comprises 16 residues. Deletions cut 0 bases from V and 1 base from J, with 12 bases between. The germline CDR1 and CDR2 sequences are SNHLY and FYNNEI. CDR3: CASSEAVGLVNYGYTF. DNA of the CDR3: TGTGCCAGCAGTGAAGCGGTGGGCCTGGTTAACTATGGCTACACCTTC.